These 11 T cell receptor beta chains were sequenced from one sample in a study of CD8+ T cells in alopecia areata. Extraction and reverse transcription of RNA yielded cDNA as the sequencing template. This table comes from immunoSEQ multiplex PCR, and its TCRdb copy is limited to in-frame clones, with some not included. The sample yields approximately 280,000 clones, more than 45% seen once. Treatment here: oral pan-JAK inhibitor, 5-10 mg twice daily. The input for sequencing was CD4+ T cells sorted from blood, taken at week 24, from a patient treated with tofacitinib. The receptors stem from a human donor with alopecia areata.

The chain joins TRBV29-1 to TRBJ2-7; D perhaps matches TRBD2 (5 bases). Germline assignment: CDR1 SQVTM and CDR2 ANQGSEA. The CDR3 has 13 amino acids. V was cut by 4 bases and J by 0 bases, with 10 bases left in between. The CDR3 loop reads CSVVSGNSYEQYF. For the CDR3, the DNA is TGCAGCGTTGTGAGCGGAAACTCCTACGAGCAGTACTTC.

CDR3 region: CASSSDPGPGANVLTF. As DNA, the CDR3 is TGCGCCAGCAGCTCGGATCCCGGGCCTGGGGCCAACGTCCTGACTTTC. V usage is TRBV5-1 and J usage is TRBJ2-6; D is unresolved. The CDR3 spans 16 residues. Germline loops: CDR1 SGHRS, CDR2 YFSETQ. V shed 3 bases and J shed 2 bases, with 12 bases lying between them.

This clone was counted at least ten times. Distinct nucleotide sequences in the sample also encode this CDR3. The chain has TRBV11-2 and TRBJ2-3, with 7 nucleotides matching TRBD2. The CDR3 spans 16 residues. The ends lost 0 bases at V and 2 bases at J; junction bases unmatched: 5. CDR1 SGHAT and CDR2 FQNNGV come from the germline V gene. The CDR3 DNA sequence: TGTGCCAGCAGCTTAGATTGGGGGGGATCCACAGATACGCAGTATTTT. This sequence encodes CASSLDWGGSTDTQYF. Full variable domain (rest looked up from reference TRBV11-2 and TRBJ2-3): EAGVAQSPRYKIIEKRQSVAFWCNPISGHATLYWYQQILGQGPKLLIQFQNNGVVDDSQLPKDRFSAERLKGVDSTLKIQPAKLEDSAVYLCASSLDWGGSTDTQYFGPGTRLTVL.

The gene calls are TRBV5-4 and TRBJ1-2; D remains unclear. This CDR3 comprises 15 residues. V shed 1 base and J shed 4 bases, with 14 bases lying between them. CDR1 and CDR2 (germline): SGHNT, YYREEE (reference sequence). CDR3 coding DNA: TGTGCCAGCAGCTTGAATACAGTACCCGTCTATGGCTACACCTTC. Protein: CASSLNTVPVYGYTF.

The chain recombines TRBV2 with TRBJ1-2, with D tentatively TRBD1 (5 bases). The germline CDR1 and CDR2 sequences are SNHLY and FYNNEI. This CDR3 comprises 13 residues. Trimming took off 6 bases at V and 8 bases at J, with 16 bases between the two ends. The CDR3 DNA reads as TGTGCCAGCAGGATTGGGACGTTACGGGGCTACACCTTC. Translated, it gives CASRIGTLRGYTF.

This chain joins TRBV14 and TRBJ2-1; 8 bases agree with TRBD1. From germline, CDR1 is SGHDN and CDR2 FVKESK. V shed 1 base, J shed 9 bases, and the junction held 11 bases outside the gene matches. The CDR3 has 16 amino acids. The CDR3 loop reads CASSQAVARGLVEQFF. CDR3 sequence (DNA): TGTGCCAGCAGCCAAGCTGTGGCCAGGGGGCTTGTTGAGCAGTTCTTC.

The V call is TRBV29-1, the J call TRBJ2-3, with D unclear. Germline assignment: CDR1 SQVTM and CDR2 ANQGSEA. The CDR3 contains 14 residues. Trimming left V 1 base short and J 1 base short, with 9 bases between. The CDR3 DNA is TGCAGCGTTGAAGGAGCCACAGGCACAGATACGCAGTATTTT. It is translated as CSVEGATGTDTQYF.

This clone was recorded a few times. Other DNA sequences in the same sample also yield this CDR3. The chain employs TRBV30 and TRBJ1-5, with TRBD1 matching 12 bases. Trimming cost V 0 bases and J 5 bases; bases outside gene matches: 5. Germline V gene lookup returns CDR1 GTSNPN and CDR2 SVGIG (reference sequence). The CDR3 is 16 amino acids. CDR3 coding DNA: TGTGCCTGGAGTGTACCGGGGACAGGGGGCTATCAGCCCCAGCATTTT. The encoded protein is CAWSVPGTGGYQPQHF.

This rearrangement joins TRBV9 to TRBJ2-5, with D possibly matching TRBD1 (6 bases). CDR1 and CDR2 (germline): SGDLS, YYNGEE. This CDR3 comprises 13 residues. The V end was cut by 3 bases, the J end by 3 bases, with 9 bases between. CDR3 sequence (DNA): TGTGCCAGCAGCGGGGGGCTGAAAGAGACCCAGTACTTC. This gives the protein CASSGGLKETQYF.

This CDR3 is CACPGTGIRGYTF. As DNA, the CDR3 is TGTGCCTGCCCCGGGACAGGGATTCGGGGCTACACCTTC. The V and J genes are TRBV30 and TRBJ1-2; 9 nucleotides align to TRBD1. V was clipped by 6 bases and J by 8 bases; unmatched bases: 10. The CDR3 has 13 residues. Per the germline V gene, CDR1 is GTSNPN and CDR2 is SVGIG (reference sequence).

The V gene is TRBV7-8, the J gene TRBJ1-1; 7 bases are shared with TRBD1. The CDR3 runs 14 residues. The germline V gene encodes CDR1 SGHVS and CDR2 FQNEAQ. Trimming took 5 bases from V and 8 from J; bases not matched to a gene: 11. The CDR3 spells CASSTRFRDSEAFF. In DNA form, the CDR3 reads TGTGCCAGCAGCACTAGATTCAGGGACAGCGAAGCTTTCTTT.